This TCR beta chain was sequenced in a study of T-cell memory formation after mild COVID-19. Study information: TCR clusters showed largely donor specificity. Study conclusions and caveats: Day 15 to 85 contracting clones showed balanced CD4/CD8; day 15 to 37 expanders favored CD4+.

Germline V gene sequence: CDR1 SEHNR, CDR2 FQNEAQ (reference sequence). Between the trimmed V and J ends, which lost 4 bases and 4 bases, there was a span of 18 bases. The CDR3 length is 16 residues. There are a few counts of this clonotype. No antigen is known for it. TCRdb analysed the 5' RACE reads with MiXCR anew, one entry per CDR3 protein. The profile shows 130,000 to 150,000 distinct CDR3 sequences, about 19% of them singletons. The chain uses TRBV7-9 and TRBJ2-3; possibly TRBD1 or TRBD2 for D (6 bases each). The specimen was PBMCs or a T cell subset sorted from them (not recorded which). This clonotype was sampled from an adult woman who had mild COVID-19 (a few samples of this study predate the infection). Cell type and time point are not known. The CDR3: CASSSQRWGAPDTQYF. In DNA form, the CDR3 reads TGTGCCAGCAGCTCACAGCGCTGGGGGGCCCCAGATACGCAGTATTTT. The full variable domain, completed using reference TRBV7-9 and TRBJ2-3, is DTGVSQNPRHKITKRGQNVTFRCDPISEHNRLYWYRQTLGQGPEFLTYFQNEAQLEKSRLLSDRFSAERPKGSFSTLEIQRTEQGDSAMYLCASSSQRWGAPDTQYFGPGTRLTVL.